Below are 28 T cell receptor beta chains sequenced from a single sample in a study of cytomegalovirus exposure and HLA in healthy donors. The table came from immunoSEQ multiplex PCR; TCRdb's copy has only in-frame clones and leaves some out. The data hold 200,000 to 250,000 clones, with about 89% observed a single time. Sequences were obtained from PBMCs. All receptors come from a woman between 18 and 30 years old in good health and CMV-seronegative.

The J gene is TRBJ2-5, the V gene TRBV11-2; TRBD2 agrees at 10 bases. Germline V lookup: CDR1 SGHAT, CDR2 FQNNGV. The V gene end was trimmed by 1 base and the J gene end by 7 bases; junction bases not matched to a gene: 12. This CDR3 region has 17 residues. CDR3 bases: TGTGCCAGCAGCTTAGTCTCTTCGCTAGCGGGAGCTGGGACCCAGTACTTC. Protein sequence: CASSLVSSLAGAGTQYF.

The chain has TRBV28 and TRBJ1-6, with TRBD1 matching over 9 bases. Germline lookup yields CDR1 MDHEN and CDR2 SYDVKM. The CDR3 contains 15 residues. Trimming removed 4 bases from V and 16 bases from J; junction bases left unmatched: 14. The CDR3 nucleotides are TGTGCCAGCAGTTCGCCGGGACAGGGAGCGATAGGGCTCCACTTT. It yields the protein CASSSPGQGAIGLHF.

The chain links TRBV30 to TRBJ1-1, with a possible D match to TRBD1 (6 bases). V shed 6 bases and J shed 1 base, with 9 bases lying between them. The CDR3 totals 12 residues. Germline assignment: CDR1 GTSNPN and CDR2 SVGIG (reference sequence). The CDR3 region is CACTDRNTEAFF. For the CDR3, the DNA is TGTGCCTGTACGGACAGGAACACTGAAGCTTTCTTT.

The chain has TRBV6-5 and TRBJ1-1; D is uncertain. V shed 2 bases and J shed 4 bases, with 14 bases lying between them. The CDR3 spans 15 residues. Germline lookup yields CDR1 MNHEY and CDR2 SVGAGI. The CDR3: CASSYIGRRGTEAFF. The CDR3 DNA sequence: TGTGCCAGCAGTTACATAGGCCGGCGAGGCACTGAAGCTTTCTTT.

The V call is TRBV15, the J call TRBJ2-7; 8 bases match TRBD1. The CDR3 spans 14 residues. The germline V gene has CDR1 LNHNV and CDR2 YYDKDF (reference sequence). The CDR3 loop is CERGTDRVPYEQYF. The CDR3 nucleotides read TGTGAAAGAGGAACGGACAGGGTCCCCTACGAGCAGTACTTC.

The chain has TRBV19 and TRBJ2-6, with a possible D match to TRBD1 (5 bases). Looked up from germline, CDR1 is LNHDA and CDR2 is SQIVND (reference sequence). V lost 6 bases and J lost 3, with 12 bases in between. The CDR3 is 15 residues long. CDR3 amino acids: CASSNQGNGANVLTF. The CDR3 region has the DNA TGTGCCAGTAGCAATCAGGGTAATGGGGCCAACGTCCTGACTTTC.

This chain connects TRBV7-9 to TRBJ2-2; 9 positions agree with TRBD2. Germline trimming cut 5 bases from V and 5 bases from J; bases unmatched to any gene: 18. The CDR3 is made up of 19 amino acids. Per the germline V gene, CDR1 is SEHNR and CDR2 is FQNEAQ (reference sequence). CDR3 sequence: CASSHLKDNSGSSTGELFF. In DNA form, the CDR3 reads TGTGCCAGCAGCCACTTAAAGGATAATAGCGGGAGTTCGACCGGGGAGCTGTTTTTT. Full variable domain (rest looked up from reference TRBV7-9 and TRBJ2-2): DTGVSQNPRHKITKRGQNVTFRCDPISEHNRLYWYRQTLGQGPEFLTYFQNEAQLEKSRLLSDRFSAERPKGSFSTLEIQRTEQGDSAMYLCASSHLKDNSGSSTGELFFGEGSRLTVL.

V is TRBV7-3 and J is TRBJ2-1, with TRBD2 matching over 11 bases. The CDR3 totals 15 residues. V lost 2 bases, J lost 3 bases, and 0 bases stayed unmatched. The germline V gene encodes CDR1 SGHTA and CDR2 FQGTGA. CDR3 loop: CASSLLAGGYNEQFF. CDR3 nucleotides: TGTGCCAGCAGCTTACTAGCGGGAGGCTACAATGAGCAGTTCTTC.

The J gene is TRBJ1-1, the V gene TRBV19; no clear D. The CDR3 is 12 amino acids. Deletions cut 6 bases from V and 0 bases from J, with 5 bases between. Germline CDR1 LNHDA, CDR2 SQIVND (reference sequence). CDR3 loop: CASSPVNTEAFF. The CDR3 nucleotides are TGTGCCAGTAGCCCGGTGAACACTGAAGCTTTCTTT.

V gene TRBV30 combines with J gene TRBJ2-3, with D possibly being TRBD1 (6 bases). The CDR3 covers 15 residues. Germline lookup yields CDR1 GTSNPN and CDR2 SVGIG (reference sequence). The V gene lost 0 bases and the J gene lost 0 bases, with 10 bases spanning the gap. The DNA of the CDR3 is TGTGCCTGGAGTGTAACAGGGCCTAGCACAGATACGCAGTATTTT. The encoded protein is CAWSVTGPSTDTQYF.

J is TRBJ2-7 and V is TRBV4-1; 11 bases match TRBD2. J lost 7 bases, V lost 0 bases, and 8 bases had no gene match. The CDR3 runs to 16 residues. CDR1 MGHRA and CDR2 YSYEKL come from the germline V gene. The chain's CDR3 is CASSQESLAGALEQYF. Here the CDR3 DNA reads TGCGCCAGCAGCCAAGAGTCACTAGCGGGGGCCCTGGAGCAGTACTTC.

The CDR3 region is CSVDASSYNEQFF. CDR3 bases: TGCAGCGTTGATGCGAGCTCCTACAATGAGCAGTTCTTC. The rearrangement links TRBV29-1 to TRBJ2-1; no reliable D call. In germline, CDR1 is SQVTM, CDR2 ANQGSEA. Trimming removed 3 bases at V and 0 bases at J, with 6 bases between. The CDR3 is 13 residues long.

V usage is TRBV4-1 and J usage is TRBJ2-5, with D possibly being TRBD2 (6 bases). V was cut by 4 bases and J by 12 bases, with 18 bases left in between. The germline V gene has CDR1 MGHRA and CDR2 YSYEKL. This CDR3 is 13 amino acids long. The CDR3 spells CASSRGVRDSEYF. The CDR3 DNA reads as TGCGCCAGCAGCCGCGGGGTTAGGGACTCAGAGTACTTC.

The chain combines TRBV7-7 with TRBJ2-5; TRBD2 is a possible D gene (5 bases). Per germline, CDR1 SSHAT and CDR2 FNYEAQ (reference sequence). V was clipped by 5 bases and J by 4 bases, with 11 bases between them. The CDR3 has 13 amino acids. This chain's CDR3 is CASSPPRGETQYF. The CDR3 nucleotides read TGTGCCAGCAGCCCGCCCCGGGGAGAGACCCAGTACTTC.

The J gene is TRBJ2-4, the V gene TRBV7-2, with D perhaps matching TRBD2 (6 bases). Germline values: CDR1 SGHTA, CDR2 FQGNSA. The V and J ends lost 7 bases and 1 base respectively, with 8 bases between them. The CDR3 runs 13 residues. The CDR3 reads CASTRGAKNIQYF. DNA for the CDR3: TGTGCCAGCACACGGGGGGCCAAAAACATTCAGTACTTC.

V gene TRBV2 combines with J gene TRBJ1-4; D is uncertain. Germline V lookup: CDR1 SNHLY, CDR2 FYNNEI. V dropped 3 bases and J dropped 10 bases, with 18 bases sitting between them. The CDR3 loop spans 15 amino acids. CDR3: CASSDGNLMRAKLFF. CDR3 nucleotide sequence: TGTGCCAGCAGTGATGGAAACCTCATGCGGGCAAAACTGTTTTTT.

The CDR3 DNA follows: TGTGCCAGCTCACCGGTTCTGACAGGACCCCAGCCCCAGCATTTT. Amino acid sequence: CASSPVLTGPQPQHF. V usage is TRBV18 and J usage is TRBJ1-5; tentatively, D is TRBD1 (6 bases). Germline CDR1 is KGHSH and CDR2 is LQKENI. This CDR3 region has 15 residues. V lost 3 bases and J lost 7, with 16 bases in between.

The chain carries TRBV5-1 and TRBJ2-1; TRBD2 agrees at 12 bases. The CDR3 is 17 amino acids. CDR1 and CDR2 from the germline V gene are SGHRS and YFSETQ. J was trimmed by 0 bases and V by 5 bases; bases with no gene match: 6. CDR3 coding DNA: TGCGCCAGCAGACGACTAGCGGGAGAAAGCTCCTACAATGAGCAGTTCTTC. Translation: CASRRLAGESSYNEQFF. Drawing the rest from reference TRBV5-1 and TRBJ2-1, the complete variable domain is KAGVTQTPRYLIKTRGQQVTLSCSPISGHRSVSWYQQTPGQGLQFLFEYFSETQRNKGNFPGRFSGRQFSNSRSEMNVSTLELGDSALYLCASRRLAGESSYNEQFFGPGTRLTVL.

CDR3 in amino acids: CASEENTEAFF. DNA for the CDR3: TGTGCCAGCGAGGAGAACACTGAAGCTTTCTTT. The chain employs TRBV6-5 and TRBJ1-1; no definite D call. The CDR3 spans 11 residues. Trimming stripped 8 bases from V and 1 base from J, with 5 bases between. Germline-derived CDR1 and CDR2 are MNHEY and SVGAGI.

The chain links TRBV4-1 to TRBJ1-2; D gene uncertain. In germline, CDR1 is MGHRA, CDR2 YSYEKL. This CDR3 spans 15 amino acids. V dropped 4 bases and J dropped 0 bases, with 12 bases sitting between them. The CDR3 DNA sequence: TGCGCCAGCAGCCTCCGGGGTGGATCTAACTATGGCTACACCTTC. The encoded protein is CASSLRGGSNYGYTF.

The V and J genes are TRBV7-9 and TRBJ1-2; 7 bases are shared with TRBD1. V dropped 1 base and J dropped 4; count of bases not matched to a gene: 6. This CDR3 comprises 15 residues. Germline lookup yields CDR1 SEHNR and CDR2 FQNEAQ (reference sequence). The CDR3 protein is CASSLGNRGGYGYTF. DNA for the CDR3: TGTGCCAGCAGCTTAGGGAACAGGGGAGGCTATGGCTACACCTTC.

This chain links TRBV5-6 with TRBJ1-1, with D maybe TRBD1 (6 bases). Germline CDR1 SGHDT, CDR2 YYEEEE. V was clipped by 0 bases and J by 8 bases, with 14 bases between them. The CDR3 runs to 14 residues. The CDR3 sequence: CASSLAGGTWEAFF. CDR3 bases: TGTGCCAGCAGCTTGGCGGGGGGCACCTGGGAAGCTTTCTTT.

The V and J genes are TRBV6-5 and TRBJ1-1; D is perhaps TRBD1 (5 bases). V dropped 4 bases and J dropped 5 bases, with 17 bases sitting between them. CDR1 is MNHEY and CDR2 is SVGAGI in the germline V gene. This CDR3 comprises 15 residues. The CDR3 loop is CASSFDRSRGTEAFF. CDR3 in DNA: TGTGCCAGCAGTTTCGACAGATCCCGTGGGACTGAAGCTTTCTTT.

V and J are TRBV5-4 and TRBJ2-4, with D unclear. Trimming stripped 1 base from V and 0 bases from J, with 8 bases between. Germline V lookup: CDR1 SGHNT, CDR2 YYREEE (reference sequence). The CDR3 spans 15 residues. The CDR3 DNA is TGTGCCAGCAGCTTGTTCGGTGTAGCCAAAAACATTCAGTACTTC. Protein sequence: CASSLFGVAKNIQYF.

The V gene is TRBV19, the J gene TRBJ1-6, with 8 bases aligning to TRBD1. Germline V gene lookup returns CDR1 LNHDA and CDR2 SQIVND (reference sequence). Trimming cost V 5 bases and J 4 bases; bases outside gene matches: 10. This CDR3 comprises 17 residues. CDR3 residues: CASSGRRTGNYNSPLHF. CDR3 sequence (DNA): TGTGCCAGTAGTGGGAGGCGGACAGGGAATTATAATTCACCCCTCCACTTT.

The chain employs TRBV5-1 and TRBJ1-1, with D possibly being TRBD1 (6 bases). The length of the CDR3 is 15 residues. CDR1 is SGHRS and CDR2 is YFSETQ in the germline V gene. The germline V and J ends were trimmed by 4 bases and 1 base, with 14 bases remaining between them. In DNA form, the CDR3 reads TGCGCCAGCAGCGCATCGACAGGAGCGAACACTGAAGCTTTCTTT. Encoded protein: CASSASTGANTEAFF. Combining the CDR3 with reference TRBV5-1 and TRBJ1-1 gives the whole variable domain KAGVTQTPRYLIKTRGQQVTLSCSPISGHRSVSWYQQTPGQGLQFLFEYFSETQRNKGNFPGRFSGRQFSNSRSEMNVSTLELGDSALYLCASSASTGANTEAFFGQGTRLTVV.

The chain couples TRBV6-6 to TRBJ2-5; maybe TRBD2 (6 bases). The CDR3 covers 12 residues. Germline loops: CDR1 MNHNY, CDR2 SVGAGI (reference sequence). Trimming cost V 6 bases and J 3 bases, with 8 bases left between them. The CDR3 DNA reads TGTGCCAGCAGATTAGCGGAAGAGACCCAGTACTTC. Its translation is CASRLAEETQYF.

This clone was observed a single time. The chain is built from TRBV7-2 and TRBJ1-2; 11 bases fit TRBD1. Trimming at V came to 6 bases and at J to 7 bases, leaving 4 bases not matched to a gene. The germline CDR1 and CDR2 sequences are SGHTA and FQGNSA. The CDR3 contains 13 residues. The CDR3 DNA reads TGTGCCAGCAGTCCGGACAGGGGGCTTGGCTACACCTTC. This sequence encodes CASSPDRGLGYTF.